Sequencing of this TCR beta chain was carried out in a study of blood T cell repertoires in COVID-19. Study-level background: Collection of acute and convalescent COVID-19 samples took place in the United States, Italy and Spain. The cDNA or gDNA used as material had been derived from T cells, B-cell-depleted T cells, or PBMCs.

Germline V gene lookup returns CDR1 SGHAT and CDR2 FQDESV (reference sequence). The CDR3 consists of 14 residues. Trimming cost V 5 bases and J 5 bases; bases outside gene matches: 6. As processed by the authors: From reference gene primer amplification, estimates of nucleated cell counts were derived. Clones were read by immunoSEQ multiplex PCR, and TCRdb kept only the in-frame ones, dropping some. The V and J calls and clone size come from that table; D and trimming were worked out from the DNA. The sample lists around 370,000 clones; nearly 90% were seen once. This clone was seen only once. The source is a man between 18 and 35 years old with active or convalescent COVID-19. The chain has TRBV11-1 and TRBJ2-5, with 9 bases lining up with TRBD1. The sample consisted of peripheral blood. CDR3 bases: TGTGCCAGCAGCCGCCACGGGACAGGGGAGACCCAGTACTTC. Its protein is CASSRHGTGETQYF.